This T cell receptor beta chain emerged from a study of cytomegalovirus exposure and HLA in healthy donors. The germline V gene has CDR1 SGHDT and CDR2 YYEEEE. This CDR3 region has 15 residues. Deletions cut 4 bases from V and 2 bases from J, with 15 bases between. The primer mix had 60 Vbeta and 13 Jbeta primers. Assay used: immunoSEQ multiplex PCR; TCRdb lists only in-frame clones, some missing. The data show 120,000 to 150,000 clones, and the top ten clones hold 2.2%. The TCR was taken from a woman in her late teens or twenties in good health and CMV-seronegative. The chain uses TRBV5-6 and TRBJ1-1, with D possibly matching TRBD1 (6 bases). The sequenced sample consisted of PBMCs. The CDR3 bases are TGTGCCAGCAGCGCCCTAGACAGGAGAAACACTGAAGCTTTCTTT. Its translation is CASSALDRRNTEAFF.